The present T cell receptor beta chain was sequenced within a study of cytomegalovirus exposure and HLA in healthy donors. Study overall: Unique TCRs numbering around 80 million, obtained from HLA-typed donors, made up an early data release. Study observations and caveats: When a later analysis was performed, an Asian-associated ancestry cluster reportedly had fewer N-insertions than the approximately 600-donor mean. In a later analysis, most CMV-associated TCR beta chains appeared HLA-restricted. A later analysis linked a missense DCLRE1C variant to TCR beta V- and J-gene trimming.

The germline CDR1 and CDR2 sequences are LGHNT and FRNRAP. This CDR3 has 14 amino acids. V shed 3 bases, J shed 8 bases, and the junction held 5 bases outside the gene matches. This clone was detected once. The antigen remains undetermined. PCR primers comprised 60 Vbeta and 13 Jbeta primers. Only in-frame clones appear in the TCRdb table, and some are missing; sequencing was by immunoSEQ multiplex PCR. Here the sample spans approximately 83,000 clones, 75% to 85% being singletons. The sequenced sample was PBMCs. This chain uses TRBV12-5 with TRBJ2-1; 9 bases line up with TRBD2. This clonotype originated in a man between 18 and 29 years old in good health and CMV-seronegative. The CDR3 sequence: CASGFWRGGDEQFF. The CDR3 coding sequence is TGTGCTAGTGGTTTCTGGCGGGGGGGCGATGAGCAGTTCTTC. The whole variable domain, filled in from reference TRBV12-5 and TRBJ2-1, reads DARVTQTPRHKVTEMGQEVTMRCQPILGHNTVFWYRQTMMQGLELLAYFRNRAPLDDSGMPKDRFSAEMPDATLATLKIQPSEPRDSAVYFCASGFWRGGDEQFFGPGTRLTVL.